These 17 T cell receptor beta chains originate from one sample sequenced in a study of T cells in Graves' hyperthyroidism and ophthalmopathy. Amplified TCR beta CDR3 regions came from RNA transcripts. During a first-round RT-PCR of the TCR CDR3, the HTBI primer set was used. One entry per CDR3 protein results from TCRdb running MiXCR on the multiplex PCR reads. The table has 300,000 to 400,000 distinct CDR3 sequences, approximately 13% seen once. Sequencing was performed on blood. The receptors stem from a woman aged 55-70 years with Graves' hyperthyroidism.

This clonotype was detected ten times or more. The chain has TRBV10-3 and TRBJ1-1, with TRBD1 as a possible D gene (5 bases). The germline gives CDR1 ENHRY, CDR2 SYGVKD. V gave up 2 bases and J gave up 3 bases, with 7 bases separating them. The CDR3 has 13 residues. The CDR3 sequence: CAISEGGDTEAFF. The CDR3 bases are TGTGCCATCAGTGAGGGGGGAGACACTGAAGCTTTCTTT.

This clonotype was counted ten times or more. The V gene is TRBV11-2, the J gene TRBJ2-3; no reliable D call. CDR1 is SGHAT, CDR2 FQNNGV, per germline. This CDR3 spans 15 amino acids. V gave up 1 base and J gave up 0 bases, with 8 bases separating them. CDR3 nucleotide sequence: TGTGCCAGCAGCTTAGGGTCCCTAAGCACAGATACGCAGTATTTT. Protein: CASSLGSLSTDTQYF.

This clonotype appeared many times. The chain has TRBV20-1 and TRBJ1-5; 7 bases map to TRBD1. Germline V CDR1 and CDR2: DFQATT, SNEGSKA (reference sequence). The V gene end was trimmed by 4 bases and the J gene end by 3 bases; junction bases not matched to a gene: 9. The CDR3 consists of 15 residues. The CDR3 DNA is TGCAGTGCTATCCAACCGGGACAGAACAATCAGCCCCAGCATTTT. This gives the protein CSAIQPGQNNQPQHF.

This clonotype was observed a handful of times. This chain links TRBV19 with TRBJ2-3; 12 bases match TRBD2. This CDR3 is 17 amino acids long. V trimming: 3 bases; J trimming: 2 bases; junction bases outside the gene matches: 6. The germline V gene encodes CDR1 LNHDA and CDR2 SQIVND (reference sequence). The CDR3 nucleotides are TGTGCCAGTAGTATCCTCCGGACTAGCGGGAACACAGATACGCAGTATTTT. Translated, it gives CASSILRTSGNTDTQYF.

This clonotype was picked up many times. The V call is TRBV12-3 or TRBV12-4, the J call TRBJ1-5; possibly TRBD1 for D (5 bases). With 3 bases removed from V and 2 bases from J, the gap between germline ends came to 8 bases. This CDR3 comprises 14 residues. In DNA, the CDR3 is TGTGCCAGCAGTTTGGGGGTCGGCAATCAGCCCCAGCATTTT. Encoded protein: CASSLGVGNQPQHF.

This clonotype has at least ten counts. The CDR3 sequence: CASSYSSGKTNEQFF. The CDR3, as DNA: TGCGCCAGCAGCTACTCAAGCGGGAAGACAAATGAGCAGTTCTTC. The V call is TRBV5-1, the J call TRBJ2-1; 7 bases align to TRBD2. This CDR3 is 15 amino acids long. Trimming removed 3 bases from V and 7 bases from J; junction bases left unmatched: 10. CDR1 and CDR2 (germline): SGHRS, YFSETQ.

This clonotype was counted only a few times. The rearrangement uses TRBV14 and TRBJ2-1; 8 nucleotides align to TRBD2. The length of the CDR3 is 15 residues. The J segment lost 5 bases and the V segment lost 2 bases, leaving 5 bases of the junction unmatched. Germline CDR1 and CDR2: SGHDN and FVKESK. CDR3 residues: CASSQPGGTHNEQFF. In nucleotides, the CDR3 is TGTGCCAGCAGCCAACCGGGAGGGACCCACAATGAGCAGTTCTTC.

This clonotype came up many times. The CDR3: CASSERGPYSNQPQHF. CDR3 bases: TGCGCCAGCAGTGAGAGGGGCCCCTATAGCAATCAGCCCCAGCATTTT. The rearrangement uses TRBV10-2 and TRBJ1-5; D may be TRBD1 (5 bases). V was pared by 2 bases and J by 0 bases, with 11 bases between. CDR3 length: 16 residues. The germline V gene has CDR1 WSHSY and CDR2 SAAADI.

This clonotype was detected a few times. The chain recombines TRBV24-1 with TRBJ2-1; D may be TRBD1 (7 bases). This CDR3 is 18 amino acids long. V was shortened by 0 bases and J by 2 bases, with 16 bases between the two germline ends. Looked up from germline, CDR1 is KGHDR and CDR2 is SFDVKD. The CDR3 DNA follows: TGTGCCACCAGTGATTTGAACAGGGGTACGGGAGCCTACAATGAGCAGTTCTTC. The encoded protein is CATSDLNRGTGAYNEQFF.

This clonotype was recorded at least ten times. The rearrangement joins TRBV3-1 to TRBJ2-7; a weak D match, TRBD1 (5 bases). V lost 4 bases and J 6 bases, leaving 25 bases between the germline ends. Germline CDR1 reads LGHDT; CDR2 reads YNNKEL (reference sequence). The CDR3 extends over 17 amino acids. CDR3 in DNA: TGTGCCAGCAGCCTCGATCCCTCGGCCCAGGGCGGTACCGAGCAGTACTTC. Protein product: CASSLDPSAQGGTEQYF.

This clonotype was counted many times. This sequence joins TRBV11-3 and TRBJ2-7; D is unresolved. V shed 5 bases and J shed 0 bases, with 8 bases lying between them. The CDR3 totals 13 residues. Per germline, CDR1 SGHNT and CDR2 YENEEA. CDR3 sequence: CASSRPSSYEQYF. The DNA of the CDR3 is TGTGCCAGCAGCCGCCCGAGCTCCTACGAGCAGTACTTC.

This clonotype was seen only a few times. The genes are TRBV7-9 and TRBJ1-2; D is perhaps TRBD1 (5 bases). Germline lookup yields CDR1 SEHNR and CDR2 FQNEAQ (reference sequence). This CDR3 spans 13 amino acids. Trimming shortened V by 6 bases and J by 3 bases, and 11 bases separated the two germline ends. CDR3 in DNA: TGTGCCAGCAGTCGAGGGGACCACTATGGCTACACCTTC. Amino acids: CASSRGDHYGYTF.

The table lists this clonotype with many counts. The rearrangement joins TRBV11-2 to TRBJ2-7; 9 nucleotides align to TRBD1. The CDR3 is 16 residues long. The germline V gene has CDR1 SGHAT and CDR2 FQNNGV. Losses at the gene ends were 6 bases for V and 0 bases for J; bases not matched to a gene: 9. The CDR3 DNA follows: TGTGCCAGCAGACTAACGGGACAGGGATCCTCCTACGAGCAGTACTTC. This encodes CASRLTGQGSSYEQYF. The full variable domain, completed using reference TRBV11-2 and TRBJ2-7, is EAGVAQSPRYKIIEKRQSVAFWCNPISGHATLYWYQQILGQGPKLLIQFQNNGVVDDSQLPKDRFSAERLKGVDSTLKIQPAKLEDSAVYLCASRLTGQGSSYEQYFGPGTRLTVT.

The chain links TRBV6-4 to TRBJ2-7, with 9 bases lining up with TRBD1. The CDR3 runs to 14 residues. The V segment lost 7 bases and the J segment 0 bases; nucleotides outside the gene matches: 4. Germline-derived CDR1 and CDR2 are MRHNA and SNTAGT. As DNA, the CDR3 is TGTGCCAGCACCTTGGGACAGGGCTCCTACGAGCAGTACTTC. This codes for CASTLGQGSYEQYF.

The CDR3 DNA reads as TGTGCCAGTCGAGCGGCGGGACTAGCGGGAGCCAATGAGCAGTTCTTC. Translated, it gives CASRAAGLAGANEQFF. V and J are TRBV19 and TRBJ2-1, with 14 bases aligning to TRBD2. The CDR3 has 16 residues. With V trimmed by 8 bases and J by 6 bases, 9 bases remained unmatched. Germline values: CDR1 LNHDA, CDR2 SQIVND (reference sequence).

This clonotype appeared many times. The CDR3 is CATSRGRIRDREGYGYTF. The CDR3 nucleotides read TGTGCCACCAGCCGAGGTCGTATCCGCGACAGGGAGGGGTATGGCTACACCTTC. This rearrangement joins TRBV15 to TRBJ1-2, with TRBD1 identical over 7 bases. J was trimmed by 5 bases and V by 5 bases; bases with no gene match: 20. Germline V gene lookup returns CDR1 LNHNV and CDR2 YYDKDF (reference sequence). The CDR3 has 18 amino acids.

The chain links TRBV27 to TRBJ1-4; D is ambiguous. Trimming removed 4 bases at V and 5 bases at J, with 14 bases between. CDR1 MNHEY and CDR2 SMNVEV come from the germline V gene (reference sequence). The CDR3 has 15 amino acids. The CDR3, as DNA: TGTGCCAGCAGTTCCCCGAGGGAGCCAAATGAAAAACTGTTTTTT. It specifies CASSSPREPNEKLFF.